This T cell receptor beta chain was found in a study of T cell responses to AZD1222 COVID-19 vaccine. Regarding the study as a whole: After two AZD1222 doses, spike-specific TCR breadth and depth rose versus day 0. The sample set comprised mostly white British donors with more females, and clonal diversity was possibly underestimated. Reports indicate that nearly half of spike-specific TCRs are directed at unmutated variant regions.

A word on this clone: Antigen: not known.

V was cut by 6 bases and J by 0 bases, with 6 bases left in between. CDR3 size: 13 residues. Germline CDR1 and CDR2: MNHEY and SVGAGI. The data were produced by immunoSEQ multiplex PCR, yet TCRdb's version contains in-frame clones alone and is incomplete. The table lists 150,000 or so clones, roughly nine tenths of them singletons. This TCR was sampled from an adult in good health. Here the sequenced sample was peripheral blood, taken on day 0 of AZD1222 vaccination. The chain joins TRBV6-5 to TRBJ2-1; D might be TRBD2 (6 bases). The CDR3 DNA sequence: TGTGCCAGCAGCGGGAGCTCCTACAATGAGCAGTTCTTC. Translated: CASSGSSYNEQFF.